These 32 T cell receptor beta chains were all obtained from the same sample, sequenced in a study of regulatory T cells in long-lasting Graves disease. iRepertoire HTBI primers and Arm-PCR of CDR3 regions built TCR beta libraries. A single record per CDR3 protein comes from TCRdb applying MiXCR to the multiplex PCR reads. Of approximately 400,000 distinct CDR3 sequences listed, just under 15% are singletons. Specified time point: newly diagnosed GD, antithyroid drugs for less than 3 months. PBMC-extracted RNA yielded the TCR library. The data were also submitted as part of a second study, on T cells in Graves' hyperthyroidism and ophthalmopathy.

The material was peripheral blood mononuclear cells (PBMCs), obtained at new diagnosis, from a patient treated with antithyroid drugs. The receptors were gathered from a woman aged 25 to 39 with Graves disease.

This clonotype was detected only a few times. The chain couples TRBV20-1 to TRBJ2-3; D perhaps matches TRBD2 (5 bases). The germline V gene encodes CDR1 DFQATT and CDR2 SNEGSKA (reference sequence). V lost 5 bases and J 0 bases, leaving 9 bases between the germline ends. The CDR3 sequence is 13 residues long. The CDR3 DNA follows: TGCAGTGCTCTGGGAGTTAGCACAGATACGCAGTATTTT. Protein: CSALGVSTDTQYF.

This chain uses TRBV11-2 with TRBJ2-6; unclear D gene. CDR3 length: 16 residues. Germline V lookup: CDR1 SGHAT, CDR2 FQNNGV. V dropped 1 base and J dropped 2 bases, with 9 bases sitting between them. The CDR3 nucleotides are TGTGCCAGCAGCTTAGGTGGCCAGGCTGGGGCCAACGTCCTGACTTTC. This encodes CASSLGGQAGANVLTF.

CDR3 in amino acids: CAWSVGPYGYTF. CDR3 sequence (DNA): TGTGCCTGGAGTGTAGGGCCTTATGGCTACACCTTC. The chain uses TRBV30 and TRBJ1-2; no reliable D call. V lost 0 bases to trimming and J lost 5 bases, with 7 bases between them. CDR1 is GTSNPN, CDR2 SVGIG, per germline (reference sequence). The CDR3 is made up of 12 amino acids.

This clonotype occurred a few times. This chain links TRBV20-1 with TRBJ2-2; 10 bases are shared with TRBD2. The CDR3 extends over 13 amino acids. CDR1 is DFQATT and CDR2 is SNEGSKA in the germline V gene (reference sequence). The CDR3 DNA reads TGCGGGGGGACTAGCGATGTAGCCGGGGAGCTGTTTTTT. Protein product: CGGTSDVAGELFF.

This clonotype was found many times. This rearrangement joins TRBV12-3 or TRBV12-4 to TRBJ2-3; D call uncertain. The CDR3 is made up of 13 amino acids. Trimming pared 6 bases from V and 6 bases from J, leaving 13 bases between. The CDR3 sequence is CASSHQHGDTQYF. The CDR3 DNA follows: TGTGCCAGCAGCCACCAACACGGGGATACGCAGTATTTT.

This clonotype showed up many times. The chain is built from TRBV2 and TRBJ1-1, with D possibly being TRBD1 (5 bases). The germline V and J ends were trimmed by 8 bases and 10 bases, with 11 bases remaining between them. Germline CDR1 is SNHLY and CDR2 is FYNNEI. This CDR3 is 10 amino acids long. The CDR3 DNA reads as TGTGCCAGCGCACAAAGGGGAGCTTTCTTT. Encoded protein: CASAQRGAFF.

This clonotype has more than one count but fewer than ten. This chain uses TRBV29-1 with TRBJ2-2; D may be TRBD2 (7 bases). Germline V CDR1 and CDR2: SQVTM, ANQGSEA. V lost 5 bases, J lost 0 bases, and 10 bases lay in between. The CDR3 covers 14 residues. Here the CDR3 DNA reads TGCAGCGTTCGGGGGGCCTCGAACACCGGGGAGCTGTTTTTT. It is translated as CSVRGASNTGELFF.

The J gene is TRBJ1-2, the V gene TRBV4-1; no clear D gene. Trimming removed 0 bases from V and 0 bases from J, with 11 bases in between. This CDR3 spans 16 amino acids. Germline V gene sequence: CDR1 MGHRA, CDR2 YSYEKL. CDR3 loop: CASSQERAPTNYGYTF. CDR3 coding DNA: TGCGCCAGCAGCCAAGAAAGGGCACCCACTAACTATGGCTACACCTTC.

The chain uses TRBV19 and TRBJ1-1; no firm D call. The CDR3 extends over 15 amino acids. Germline values: CDR1 LNHDA, CDR2 SQIVND (reference sequence). V was clipped by 4 bases and J by 1 base, with 13 bases between them. The CDR3 region is CASSRQSSPNTEAFF. The CDR3 nucleotides read TGTGCCAGTAGTAGGCAGTCAAGCCCGAACACTGAAGCTTTCTTT.

This clonotype was detected ten times or more. The chain recombines TRBV20-1 with TRBJ2-7, with D unresolved. Germline CDR1 and CDR2: DFQATT and SNEGSKA (reference sequence). CDR3 length: 14 amino acids. Trimming removed 0 bases at V and 0 bases at J, with 9 bases between. The CDR3, as DNA: TGCAGTGCTAGAGACCTTTTAAGCTCCTACGAGCAGTACTTC. It is translated as CSARDLLSSYEQYF.

The sample holds one count of this clonotype. This chain connects TRBV12-3 or TRBV12-4 to TRBJ1-5; D unresolved. This CDR3 region has 17 residues. Trimming left V 7 bases short and J 0 bases short, with 19 bases between. The CDR3 region is CASTSGSRRLSNQPQHF. The CDR3 DNA sequence: TGTGCCAGCACTTCGGGCAGCAGAAGACTTAGCAATCAGCCCCAGCATTTT.

The CDR3 DNA reads TGTGCCAGCAGCTTAGGGGGGGCCAGTACCTACGAGCAGTACTTC. This translates into CASSLGGASTYEQYF. The chain joins TRBV7-9 to TRBJ2-7, with D perhaps given as TRBD1 or TRBD2 (6 bases each). Deletions cut 1 base from V and 2 bases from J, with 12 bases between. CDR1 and CDR2 from the germline V gene are SEHNR and FQNEAQ (reference sequence). The length of the CDR3 is 15 residues.

This chain connects TRBV7-9 to TRBJ1-6; D remains unclear. Per germline, CDR1 SEHNR and CDR2 FQNEAQ (reference sequence). Trimming took 5 bases from V and 10 from J, leaving 21 bases between them. There are 16 residues in the CDR3. CDR3 in DNA: TGTGCCAGCAGCCCCGTTTTGGCTGGTCGGTCGTCACCCCTCCACTTT. It codes for CASSPVLAGRSSPLHF. Using reference TRBV7-9 and TRBJ1-6 for the parts outside the CDR3, the full variable domain is DTGVSQNPRHKITKRGQNVTFRCDPISEHNRLYWYRQTLGQGPEFLTYFQNEAQLEKSRLLSDRFSAERPKGSFSTLEIQRTEQGDSAMYLCASSPVLAGRSSPLHFGNGTRLTVT.

A word on this clonotype: Given a much more abundant clone one base away, this may be a read error. The V gene is TRBV9, the J gene TRBJ2-7, with TRBD2 identical over 11 bases. The germline CDR1 and CDR2 sequences are SGDLS and YYNGEE. V shed 2 bases and J 8 bases; nucleotides not matched to a gene: 6. There are 14 residues in the CDR3. The CDR3 spells CASSVLAGGYKQYF. Here the CDR3 DNA reads TGTGCCAGCAGCGTCCTAGCGGGAGGTTACAAGCAGTACTTC.

This clonotype was observed a few times. This rearrangement joins TRBV14 to TRBJ2-1, with D possibly TRBD2 on 5 matching bases. The V end was cut by 2 bases, the J end by 5 bases, with 7 bases between. Germline CDR1 is SGHDN and CDR2 is FVKESK. The CDR3 is 13 amino acids. Here the CDR3 DNA reads TGTGCCAGCAGCCAATGGACTCACAATGAGCAGTTCTTC. This sequence encodes CASSQWTHNEQFF.

The rearrangement links TRBV12-5 to TRBJ1-1; unclear D gene. Germline values: CDR1 LGHNT, CDR2 FRNRAP. CDR3 length: 13 amino acids. V lost 5 bases and J lost 5, with 12 bases in between. The CDR3: CASGHDGRTEAFF. In nucleotides, the CDR3 is TGTGCTAGTGGTCACGACGGAAGAACTGAAGCTTTCTTT.

This clonotype was seen only a few times. V gene TRBV11-2 combines with J gene TRBJ2-1, with 8 bases identical to TRBD2. The V and J ends lost 7 bases and 4 bases, in that order; junction bases with no gene match: 12. Germline CDR1 is SGHAT and CDR2 is FQNNGV. This CDR3 region has 16 residues. CDR3 nucleotides: TGTGCCAGCACCGGGAGGGGGGACTTCGATTACAATGAGCAGTTCTTC. Its protein is CASTGRGDFDYNEQFF.

This clonotype occurred many times. This chain uses TRBV14 with TRBJ2-1; 10 nucleotides agree with TRBD2. The CDR3 is made up of 16 amino acids. The V and J ends lost 1 base and 5 bases, in that order; junction bases with no gene match: 5. The germline V gene has CDR1 SGHDN and CDR2 FVKESK. CDR3 in amino acids: CASSQVALAGNNEQFF. The CDR3 nucleotides are TGTGCCAGCAGCCAAGTAGCACTAGCGGGAAACAATGAGCAGTTCTTC.

The J gene is TRBJ1-4, the V gene TRBV29-1, with D uncertain. Germline CDR1 reads SQVTM; CDR2 reads ANQGSEA. V was trimmed by 7 bases and J by 1 base, leaving 16 bases between them. The CDR3 extends over 15 amino acids. The CDR3 DNA reads TGCAGCGCTGGGGATCTGGGATTAACTAATGAAAAACTGTTTTTT. This encodes CSAGDLGLTNEKLFF. The full variable domain, in which reference TRBV29-1 and TRBJ1-4 provide the parts outside the CDR3, is SAVISQKPSRDICQRGTSLTIQCQVDSQVTMMFWYRQQPGQSLTLIATANQGSEATYESGFVIDKFPISRPNLTFSTLTVSNMSPEDSSIYLCSAGDLGLTNEKLFFGSGTQLSVL.

This clonotype has at least ten counts. Mismatch with germline at one junction end may stem from a read error. The rearrangement links TRBV7-9 to TRBJ2-4, with 10 bases that match TRBD1. Germline lookup yields CDR1 SEHNR and CDR2 FQNEAQ (reference sequence). CDR3 length equals 13 residues. CDR3 loop: CASSFLDRGRGDF. CDR3 in DNA: TGTGCCAGCAGCTTTCTTGACAGGGGGCGAGGGGACTTC.

This clonotype occurred a few times. The V gene is TRBV29-1, the J gene TRBJ1-5; perhaps TRBD1 as D (5 bases). V was pared by 6 bases and J by 4 bases, with 10 bases between. Germline V gives CDR1 SQVTM, CDR2 ANQGSEA. The CDR3 runs to 12 residues. The CDR3 loop is CSVGDRNQPQHF. CDR3 DNA: TGCAGCGTAGGGGACCGGAATCAGCCCCAGCATTTT.

In regard to this clonotype: A read error is likely here: a far larger clone is one base away. The rearrangement uses TRBV25-1 and TRBJ1-2, with 7 nucleotides matching TRBD1. V dropped 6 bases and J dropped 2; count of bases not matched to a gene: 3. The V gene's germline CDR1 is MGHDK and CDR2 SYGVNS. This CDR3 has 13 residues. The CDR3 protein is CASRPTGNYGYTF. The CDR3 DNA sequence: TGTGCCAGCAGGCCGACAGGGAACTATGGCTACACCTTC.

This clonotype was counted at least ten times. The CDR3 DNA is TGTGCCAGCACCTTAATGGGGACTCTCGGGGGGAATGAGCAGTTCTTC. This codes for CASTLMGTLGGNEQFF. The rearrangement uses TRBV2 and TRBJ2-1; 7 positions match TRBD2. CDR3 length equals 16 residues. In germline, CDR1 is SNHLY, CDR2 FYNNEI. Unmatched junction bases numbered 16, after V lost 7 bases and J lost 7 bases.

This clonotype was counted ten times or more. This chain connects TRBV29-1 to TRBJ2-5; D is undetermined. This CDR3 comprises 12 residues. The germline CDR1 and CDR2 sequences are SQVTM and ANQGSEA. V was cut by 0 bases and J by 4 bases, with 6 bases left in between. The CDR3 here is CSVEDSGETQYF. Written as DNA, the CDR3 is TGCAGCGTTGAAGACAGTGGAGAGACCCAGTACTTC.

At least ten counts were recorded for this clonotype. This sequence joins TRBV19 and TRBJ1-2; D may be TRBD1 (5 bases). CDR3 length: 14 residues. The germline V and J ends were trimmed by 1 base and 4 bases, with 10 bases remaining between them. From germline, CDR1 is LNHDA and CDR2 SQIVND (reference sequence). The chain's CDR3 is CASSIGQSGYGYTF. The CDR3 coding sequence is TGTGCCAGTAGTATAGGACAGTCTGGCTATGGCTACACCTTC.

The J gene is TRBJ2-3, the V gene TRBV25-1, with 7 bases that match TRBD2. The CDR3 totals 15 residues. The V gene's germline CDR1 is MGHDK and CDR2 SYGVNS. V was pared by 1 base and J by 1 base, with 2 bases of the junction left unmatched. In nucleotides, the CDR3 is TGTGCCAGCAGTGAATCCAGCGGGGGCACAGATACGCAGTATTTT. Translating it yields CASSESSGGTDTQYF.

This clonotype was detected ten times or more. The chain uses TRBV6-1 and TRBJ2-5, with TRBD2 identical over 9 bases. The J segment lost 2 bases and the V segment lost 0 bases, leaving 1 base of the junction unmatched. Germline CDR1 reads MNHNS; CDR2 reads SASEGT. The CDR3 spans 15 residues. CDR3 in DNA: TGTGCCAGCAGTGAAGCGGCGGGAGGGCAAGAGACCCAGTACTTC. Translated: CASSEAAGGQETQYF.

The J gene is TRBJ2-7, the V gene TRBV20-1; possible D gene TRBD2, 5 bases. The V end lost 5 bases, the J end lost 6 bases, and 14 bases lay between the germline ends. Germline V lookup: CDR1 DFQATT, CDR2 SNEGSKA (reference sequence). The CDR3 runs 12 residues. The CDR3 loop is CSARGFLAEQYF. The DNA of the CDR3 is TGCAGTGCTCGAGGATTCCTAGCCGAGCAGTACTTC.

This clonotype has a count of ten or more. The chain recombines TRBV11-2 with TRBJ2-1; TRBD2 aligns across 9 bases. The junction had 18 bases not matched to a gene; V was cut back by 6 bases and J by 6 bases. Germline V lookup: CDR1 SGHAT, CDR2 FQNNGV. The CDR3 is 18 residues long. CDR3 protein: CASRRTAVRGGRANEQFF. The CDR3 DNA is TGTGCCAGCAGGCGGACAGCAGTAAGGGGCGGGAGGGCCAATGAGCAGTTCTTC.

Comments on this clonotype: At one end, the junction sequence differs from germline, possibly due to a read error. The chain employs TRBV18 and TRBJ2-3; the D gene is possibly TRBD1 (6 bases). This CDR3 has 14 residues. Germline V lookup: CDR1 KGHSH, CDR2 LQKENI. The CDR3 sequence: CASSPTGTTDAQYF. The CDR3 nucleotides are TGTGCCAGCTCACCAACAGGGACCACAGATGCGCAGTATTTT. The whole variable domain, filled in from reference TRBV18 and TRBJ2-3, reads NAGVMQNPRHLVRRRGQEARLRCSPMKGHSHVYWYRQLPEEGLKFMVYLQKENIIDESGMPKERFSAEFPKEGPSILRIQQVVRGDSAAYFCASSPTGTTDAQYFGPGTRLTVL.

This clonotype was detected many times. CDR3 amino acids: CASSDRYREETQYF. The CDR3 coding sequence is TGTGCCAGCAGTGATCGGTACAGGGAAGAGACCCAGTACTTC. The V call is TRBV2, the J call TRBJ2-5, with a tentative D call TRBD1 (6 bases). This CDR3 has 14 amino acids. Trimming took off 3 bases at V and 3 bases at J, with 11 bases between the two ends. CDR1 and CDR2 (germline): SNHLY, FYNNEI.

This clonotype was counted ten times or more. CDR3 coding DNA: TGTGCCAGCAGCCAAAGCCGGGGGATGGGCGGGGAGCTGTTTTTT. It is translated as CASSQSRGMGGELFF. The J gene is TRBJ2-2, the V gene TRBV7-3, with D possibly matching TRBD2 (6 bases). V lost 5 bases to trimming and J lost 7 bases, with 17 bases between them. CDR3 length: 15 amino acids. Germline loops: CDR1 SGHTA, CDR2 FQGTGA.